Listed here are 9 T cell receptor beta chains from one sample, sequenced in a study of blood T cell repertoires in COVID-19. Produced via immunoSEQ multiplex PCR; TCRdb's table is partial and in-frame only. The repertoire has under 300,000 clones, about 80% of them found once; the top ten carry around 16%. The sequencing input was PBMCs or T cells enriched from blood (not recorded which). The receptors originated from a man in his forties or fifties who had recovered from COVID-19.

This CDR3 is CASKGRGSGNTIYF. DNA for the CDR3: TGTGCCAGCAAGGGCAGGGGGTCTGGAAACACCATATATTTT. The chain joins TRBV27 to TRBJ1-3, with 7 bases identical to TRBD1. Germline CDR1 reads MNHEY; CDR2 reads SMNVEV (reference sequence). The CDR3 has 14 amino acids. V was clipped by 7 bases and J by 1 base; unmatched bases: 4.

CDR3 loop: CASRSTDRAQPQHF. As DNA, the CDR3 is TGTGCCAGTAGGTCTACGGACAGGGCACAGCCCCAGCATTTT. The rearrangement links TRBV19 to TRBJ1-5; 8 bases match TRBD1. The CDR3 covers 14 residues. Trimming took 6 bases from V and 7 from J; bases not matched to a gene: 8. Germline lookup yields CDR1 LNHDA and CDR2 SQIVND (reference sequence).

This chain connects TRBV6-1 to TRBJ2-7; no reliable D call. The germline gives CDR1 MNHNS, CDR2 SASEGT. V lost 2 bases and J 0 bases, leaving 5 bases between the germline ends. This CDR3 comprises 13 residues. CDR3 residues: CASSEFLSYEQYF. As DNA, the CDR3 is TGTGCCAGCAGTGAATTCCTCTCCTACGAGCAGTACTTC.

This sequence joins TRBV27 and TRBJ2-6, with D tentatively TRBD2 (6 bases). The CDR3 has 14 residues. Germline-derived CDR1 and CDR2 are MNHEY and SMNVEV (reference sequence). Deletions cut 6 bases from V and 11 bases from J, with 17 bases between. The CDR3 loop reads CASRLWEEPHVLTF. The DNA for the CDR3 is TGTGCCAGCAGACTTTGGGAGGAGCCCCACGTCCTGACTTTC.

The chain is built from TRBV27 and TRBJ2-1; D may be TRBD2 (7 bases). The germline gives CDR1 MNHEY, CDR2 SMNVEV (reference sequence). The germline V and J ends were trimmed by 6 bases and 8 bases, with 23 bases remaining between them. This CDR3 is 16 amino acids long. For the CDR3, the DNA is TGTGCCAGCAGCCATCTCAGGGAGGGGGATGTGGATGAGCAGTTCTTC. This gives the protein CASSHLREGDVDEQFF.

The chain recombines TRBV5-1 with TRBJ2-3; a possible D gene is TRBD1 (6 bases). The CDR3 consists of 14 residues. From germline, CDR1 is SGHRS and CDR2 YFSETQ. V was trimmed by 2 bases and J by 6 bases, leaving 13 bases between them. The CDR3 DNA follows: TGCGCCAGCAGCTTCCACCGTAGGGGGGATACGCAGTATTTT. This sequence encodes CASSFHRRGDTQYF.

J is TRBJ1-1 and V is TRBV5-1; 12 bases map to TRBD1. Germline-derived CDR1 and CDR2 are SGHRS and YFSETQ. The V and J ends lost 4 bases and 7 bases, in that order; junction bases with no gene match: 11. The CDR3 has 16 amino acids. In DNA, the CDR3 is TGCGCCAGCAGCCCTAACCCGGGACAGGGGGCGTTTGAAGCTTTCTTT. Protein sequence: CASSPNPGQGAFEAFF.

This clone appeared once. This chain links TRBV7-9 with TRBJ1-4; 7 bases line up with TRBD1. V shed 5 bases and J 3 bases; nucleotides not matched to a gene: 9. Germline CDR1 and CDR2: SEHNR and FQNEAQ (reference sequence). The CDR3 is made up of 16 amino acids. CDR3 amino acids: CASSPPRGHANEKLFF. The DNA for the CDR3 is TGTGCCAGCAGCCCACCGAGGGGGCACGCTAATGAAAAACTGTTTTTT.

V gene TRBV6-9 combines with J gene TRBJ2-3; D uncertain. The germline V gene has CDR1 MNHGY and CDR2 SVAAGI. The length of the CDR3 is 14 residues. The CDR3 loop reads CRSGLRRSTDTQYF. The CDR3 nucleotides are TGTCGTTCAGGTCTGCGTAGATCCACAGATACGCAGTATTTT.